This passage covers 8 T cell receptor beta chains from one sample sequenced in a study of cytomegalovirus exposure and HLA in healthy donors. PCR employed 60 Vbeta and 13 Jbeta primers. Only in-frame clones appear in the TCRdb table, and some are missing; sequencing was by immunoSEQ multiplex PCR. Found here are about 110,000 clones, 74% of them singletons; the top ten hold about 2.8%. The material sequenced was PBMCs. The receptors here all came from a man in his forties or fifties in good health and CMV-seropositive.

This clone was seen just once. This sequence joins TRBV7-2 and TRBJ2-6, with TRBD1 matching 7 bases. The germline gives CDR1 SGHTA, CDR2 FQGNSA. V trimming: 5 bases; J trimming: 0 bases; junction bases outside the gene matches: 10. There are 18 residues in the CDR3. The CDR3 sequence: CASSLRQGVISGANVLTF. The CDR3 DNA reads TGTGCCAGCAGCCTCCGACAGGGTGTTATCTCTGGGGCCAACGTCCTGACTTTC.

V and J are TRBV14 and TRBJ2-6, with D possibly TRBD1 on 6 matching bases. Germline CDR1 is SGHDN and CDR2 is FVKESK. Trimming removed 3 bases from V and 1 base from J, with 22 bases in between. The length of the CDR3 is 20 residues. This CDR3 is CASSQTTGLWGFSGANVLTF. Here the CDR3 DNA reads TGTGCCAGCAGCCAGACGACAGGACTGTGGGGGTTTTCTGGGGCCAACGTCCTGACTTTC.

This sequence joins TRBV7-2 and TRBJ2-3; D possibly corresponds to TRBD1 (6 bases). The CDR3 sequence is 15 residues long. Germline V gene lookup returns CDR1 SGHTA and CDR2 FQGNSA. Trimming took off 1 base at V and 3 bases at J, with 11 bases between the two ends. The CDR3 protein is CASSLDGTPTDTQYF. CDR3 DNA sequence: TGTGCCAGCAGCTTAGACGGGACACCGACAGATACGCAGTATTTT.

The chain combines TRBV2 with TRBJ2-5; D is possibly TRBD2 (6 bases). Trimming removed 3 bases at V and 5 bases at J, with 22 bases between. CDR3 length: 17 residues. CDR1 is SNHLY and CDR2 is FYNNEI in the germline V gene. The CDR3 sequence: CASSDPWRRRASETQYF. The CDR3 region has the DNA TGTGCCAGCAGTGACCCCTGGCGCCGGAGGGCAAGTGAGACCCAGTACTTC.

Remarks on this clone: The sample has other DNA sequences that encode this CDR3 too. The chain uses TRBV9 and TRBJ2-7, with 10 bases identical to TRBD2. CDR1 is SGDLS and CDR2 is YYNGEE in the germline V gene. J was trimmed by 4 bases and V by 0 bases; bases with no gene match: 4. The CDR3 covers 15 residues. The DNA for the CDR3 is TGTGCCAGCAGCGTAGGGACTAGCGGCCTTTACGAGCAGTACTTC. Its protein product is CASSVGTSGLYEQYF.

This clone was recorded a few times. At the DNA level, this CDR3 is encoded by other sequences in the same sample as well. This rearrangement joins TRBV4-2 to TRBJ2-3; D uncertain. Deletions cut 1 base from V and 4 bases from J, with 9 bases between. This CDR3 has 14 amino acids. Germline lookup yields CDR1 LGHNA and CDR2 YNFKEQ. The CDR3 DNA is TGTGCCAGCAGCCAAGGTGATTCGGCAGATACGCAGTATTTT. Amino acids: CASSQGDSADTQYF.

The chain has TRBV7-9 and TRBJ1-6; tentatively, D is TRBD1 (5 bases). The CDR3 covers 15 residues. Per germline, CDR1 SEHNR and CDR2 FQNEAQ (reference sequence). Trimming removed 0 bases from V and 5 bases from J, with 8 bases in between. The CDR3 region has the DNA TGTGCCAGCAGCTTAGCAGGGGTCAATAATTCACCCCTCCACTTT. It codes for CASSLAGVNNSPLHF.

This clone was recorded a few times. Other DNA sequences from this sample encode an identical CDR3 as well. The chain joins TRBV4-2 to TRBJ2-5; 11 nucleotides line up with TRBD2. Germline lookup yields CDR1 LGHNA and CDR2 YNFKEQ. The CDR3 contains 15 residues. J was trimmed by 1 base and V by 3 bases; bases with no gene match: 1. The CDR3 spells CASSQGTSGQETQYF. The CDR3 DNA reads TGTGCCAGCAGCCAGGGGACTAGCGGCCAAGAGACCCAGTACTTC.